The T cell receptor beta chain under discussion was sequenced for a study of Ad26.COV2.S vaccination and SARS-CoV-2 variants (dated by TCRdb to about 2021). Context from the whole study: Donors in the vaccine arm were drawn from COV1001, a multicentre, randomized, double-blind, placebo-controlled phase I-IIa trial testing Ad26.COV2.S in healthy adults. Dosing of Ad26.COV2.S was intramuscular, at either 5x10^10 or 1x10^11 viral particles, delivered as one shot or as two shots spaced 56 days apart. The specificity and breadth of SARS-CoV-2-reactive T cell receptors after Ad26.COV2.S vaccination were assessed by TCRbeta repertoire sequencing. The TCR-sequenced set comprised approximately 30 samples: some 20 Ad26.COV2.S vaccine recipients, 5 placebo recipients and 8 SARS-CoV-2 convalescent individuals. Trial participants were randomized into five groups of five: low-dose or high-dose Ad26.COV2.S given once or twice, or placebo on both occasions. Blinding of investigators to trial group allocation was maintained during experiments and outcome assessment. Results the study describes overall, beyond this receptor: After vaccination, spike-specific CD8+ and CD4+ T cell responses were reported to show substantial breadth. Comparing responses between vaccine doses or regimens was not something the study was powered to do. Ad26.COV2.S recipients had higher spike-specific TCR breadth than placebo recipients (P = 0.0014). Vaccine and placebo recipients had similar non-spike TCR breadth, a finding consistent with the vaccine containing only spike. The authors noted that total T cell responses may have been underestimated by the TCR breadth and depth analyses.

The immunoSEQ Assay was used to sequence TCRbeta CDR3 regions. After extraction, genomic DNA underwent amplification by bias-controlled multiplex PCR, followed by high-throughput sequencing. The published analysis was carried out like this. To quantify the absolute abundance of every unique TCRbeta CDR3 region, sequences were collapsed and filtered. T cell fraction was estimated by normalizing TCRbeta template counts to usable DNA, with usable DNA measured through amplification of reference genes found in all nucleated cells. Repertoire TCRs were annotated as SARS-CoV-2-specific by exact matching of V gene, CDR3 amino acid sequence and J gene to a known reactive TCR set. MIRA supplied the reference SARS-CoV-2 TCR set, which was filtered for enrichment in COVID-19-positive ImmuneCODE repertoires so that public or cross-reactive TCRs were removed. Using the MIRA antigens, annotated TCRs were further analysed by specific ORF or by position within an ORF. Breadth was defined as the number of annotated unique rearrangements divided by the total number of unique productive rearrangements, and depth was defined as the summed frequency of the annotated unique rearrangements. Group comparisons of TCR breadth used two-sided Wilcoxon rank-sum tests. TCRdb holds this immuneACCESS table with in-frame rearrangements only. Some clones are missing; in checked studies, unresolved V genes explain under half, and the rest has no known cause. V and J calls and clone size come straight from that table; D and trimming were deduced from the DNA. Recorded for this sample are around 300,000 clones; around 90% of them occurred a single time. The ten biggest clones cover 5.5% of the sample.

With respect to this clone: Its antigen is currently not known. There are no base qualities to consult, and no much larger clone falls within one base.

Including cysteine and phenylalanine, the CDR3 has 13 amino acids. CDR3 DNA is the only sequence kept; it has 39 bases, read in frame from the first base. Per the germline V gene, WSHSY is the CDR1 and SAAADI is the CDR2. V is shortened by 11 bases, J by 5 bases, and the region joining them spans 18 bases. The treatment or condition label of this sample denotes: around 19 received Ad26.COV2.S at low or high dose, single or two shots; a few received placebo; per-sample allocation not given. Repertoires of vaccine and placebo recipients were sequenced from samples taken on day 63 after the first injection. In Cohort 1b, about two dozen adults aged 18-55 years were enrolled at a single site in Boston, USA, between 29 July and 7 August 2020. Ad26.COV2.S was a replication-incompetent adenovirus type 26 vector that expressed a prefusion-stabilized SARS-CoV-2 spike protein derived from the original Wuhan strain.

The sequencing used peripheral blood, collected in a trial of Ad26.COV2.S vaccine versus placebo. The receptor's source is a person aged 18 to 59 who received the Ad26.COV2.S COVID-19 vaccine or a placebo. The rearranged chain carries TRBV10-2 and TRBJ1-1; TRBD1 is perhaps the D gene, given 5 matching bases. The DNA sequence reads TGCGCCTCCCGAAAGGGGATTAATACTGAAGCTTTCTTT. Its amino acids are CASRKGINTEAFF.